The TCR beta chain under discussion was sequenced for a study of Ad26.COV2.S vaccination and SARS-CoV-2 variants. About the research overall: Each vaccinee took Ad26.COV2.S intramuscularly, once or twice 56 days apart. Findings and caveats of the study: Non-spike TCR breadth showed similarity between vaccine and placebo recipients.

Treatment meaning: some 20 received Ad26.COV2.S at low or high dose, single or two shots; about 5 received placebo; per-sample allocation not given. Following the first vaccine or placebo injection, samples were taken on day 63. V lost 3 bases to trimming and J lost 1 base, with 7 bases between them. This CDR3 is built from 13 residues. Germline lookup yields CDR1 DFQATT and CDR2 SNEGSKA (reference sequence). Note on this clone: Antigen unknown.

Profiling relied on immunoSEQ multiplex PCR, and the TCRdb table lists in-frame clones only, not all of them. The sample yields 440,000 or so clones, about 89% seen once. This chain joins TRBV20-1 and TRBJ1-3, with a tentative D call TRBD1 (6 bases). This specimen consisted of peripheral blood, obtained in a trial of Ad26.COV2.S vaccine versus placebo. The TCR sequence derives from a person aged 18 to 59 who received the Ad26.COV2.S COVID-19 vaccine or a placebo. As DNA, the CDR3 is TGCAGTGCTAGTCAGGGGTCTGGAAACACCATATATTTT. Amino acid sequence: CSASQGSGNTIYF.